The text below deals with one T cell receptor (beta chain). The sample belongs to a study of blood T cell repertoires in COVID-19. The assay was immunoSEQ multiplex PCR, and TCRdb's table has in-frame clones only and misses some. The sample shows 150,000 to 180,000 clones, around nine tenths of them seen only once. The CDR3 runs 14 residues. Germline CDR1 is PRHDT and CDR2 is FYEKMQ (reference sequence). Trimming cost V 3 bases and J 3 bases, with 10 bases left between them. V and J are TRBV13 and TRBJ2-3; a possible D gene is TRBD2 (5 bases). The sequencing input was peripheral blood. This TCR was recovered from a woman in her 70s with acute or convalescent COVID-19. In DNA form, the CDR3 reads TGTGCCAGCAGCTTTCGCGGCGGGACAGATACGCAGTATTTT. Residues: CASSFRGGTDTQYF.